A selection of T cell receptor beta chains follows, all from one sample in a study of T-cell memory formation after mild COVID-19. MiXCR, run by TCRdb on the 5' RACE reads, gives a single entry per CDR3 protein. The repertoire holds fewer than 150,000 distinct CDR3 sequences, with approximately 15% as singletons. Source material: PBMCs or a T cell subset sorted from them (not recorded which). The receptors shown here come from a man younger than 30 who had mild COVID-19 (a few samples of this study predate the infection). Cell type and time point are not known. The conserved cysteine and the conserved F or W are not part of the CDR3 here. A row's size may be missing; if present it is once, few, many or a size class.

. | TRBV5-1 | ASSPISVVTGELF
. | TRBV7-3 | ASSPGISGELF
. | TRBV15 | ATSRDRGEETQY
. | TRBV10-1 | ASSDPGETYEQY
. | TRBV4-1 | ASSQGPGQGNSPLH
few | TRBV7-2 | ASSPLTGIGGNEQF
. | TRBV28 | ASSLGQAWGYT
. | TRBV18 | ASSVNGRGIPYEQY
many | TRBV6-5 | ASSRTLAGGADTQY
. | TRBV20-1 | SVVPQGLTWETQY
. | TRBV6-5 | ASNVDRVASERGYNEQF
. | TRBV12-3/TRBV12-4 | ASSRYRGGTEAF
few | TRBV11-2 | ASSRSRNTEAF
few | TRBV5-5 | ASSLPGSNQPQH
few | TRBV29-1 | SVELGPTPDTQY
many | TRBV5-1 | ASGSLGGAGETQY
. | TRBV27 | ASSSGLRYNEQF
many | TRBV25-1 | ASSARDRQF
. | TRBV7-9 | ASSFRQGADTQY
. | TRBV5-1 | ASSKTSTDTQY
few | TRBV5-1 | ASSPFQGANNEQF
. | TRBV5-1 | ASSPGTSHETQY
. | TRBV5-1 | ASSWTISYEQY
few | TRBV6-5 | ASSYGGSSPLH
. | TRBV28 | ASSLGVKGNTIY
. | TRBV5-5 | ASSLYQGGSKLF
few | TRBV5-1 | ASRETSGGTDTQY
. | TRBV5-1 | ASSPEGSSGNTIY
few | TRBV4-1 | ASSQRYRGTSGNTIY
. | TRBV5-1 | ASSPDGTGELF
few | TRBV12-3/TRBV12-4 | ASSFRGHEQY
. | TRBV7-6 | ASSATGGRGGELF
. | TRBV29-1 | SLARGNEQF
. | TRBV11-2 | ASSLGRGGHGQPQH
many | TRBV20-1 | SAPRGAGNQPQH
. | TRBV28 | ASGLAEAYEQY
. | TRBV11-2 | ASSLRGTQY
few | TRBV5-1 | ASSLETGYVPGYT
few | TRBV6-1 | ASSEDADGEAF
few | TRBV7-2 | ASSPNRGYSYGYT
. | TRBV5-1 | ASSMIRAETQY
. | TRBV7-3 | ASSLQSGADTQY
. | TRBV6-1 | ASRLGGTGFYNEQF
. | TRBV5-5 | ASSSRRQGSSGNTIY
. | TRBV7-3 | ASSGGSGGLTDTQY
. | TRBV5-1 | ASSLRGLAGARGTQY
. | TRBV4-3 | ASSQVQGVGETQY
few | TRBV10-2 | ASGTGPDTQY
few | TRBV7-3 | ASSLQGNGNNEQF
few | TRBV5-1 | ASSLGAGPQETQY